The 9 T cell receptor beta chains below all came from one sample that was sequenced in a study of blood T cell repertoires in COVID-19. Sequencing was performed with immunoSEQ multiplex PCR; in TCRdb, only in-frame clones are kept and a portion is missing. Of 250,000 to 350,000 clones detected, 85% to 90% appear once; the ten largest clones hold around 4.3%. Material for sequencing was PBMCs or T cells enriched from blood (not recorded which). These receptors were obtained from a young woman with acute COVID-19.

The chain carries TRBV29-1 and TRBJ2-7; D uncertain. The CDR3 contains 13 residues. Germline assignment: CDR1 SQVTM and CDR2 ANQGSEA. V lost 0 bases and J lost 2, with 8 bases in between. CDR3 nucleotides: TGCAGCGTTGAAGATACTGCCACCTACGAGCAGTACTTC. Amino acids: CSVEDTATYEQYF.

The V call is TRBV15, the J call TRBJ1-5; D possibly corresponds to TRBD1 (6 bases). Trimming shortened V by 0 bases and J by 1 base, and 22 bases separated the two germline ends. The germline V gene encodes CDR1 LNHNV and CDR2 YYDKDF (reference sequence). This CDR3 comprises 20 residues. The CDR3 sequence is CATSRDTPDRRWGSNQPQHF. CDR3 coding DNA: TGTGCCACCAGCAGAGATACCCCAGACAGGAGATGGGGGAGCAATCAGCCCCAGCATTTT.

The chain uses TRBV18 and TRBJ1-2; 7 bases agree with TRBD1. Germline trimming cut 2 bases from V and 7 bases from J; bases unmatched to any gene: 13. The germline V gene has CDR1 KGHSH and CDR2 LQKENI. The CDR3 totals 16 residues. The CDR3 DNA sequence: TGTGCCAGCTCACCAGAGTTACAGGGGAGCCTAAGTGGCTACACCTTC. It yields the protein CASSPELQGSLSGYTF.

The V gene is TRBV3-1 (or the pseudogene TRBV3-2), the J gene TRBJ2-2; unclear D gene. CDR1 is LGHDT and CDR2 is YNNKEL in the germline V gene (reference sequence). Trimming pared 0 bases from V and 8 bases from J, leaving 13 bases between. The CDR3 has 15 amino acids. CDR3 loop: CASSQDVSLPGELFF. CDR3 nucleotides: TGTGCCAGCAGCCAAGACGTCTCCCTACCGGGGGAGCTGTTTTTT.

Notes on this clone: Distinct nucleotide sequences in the sample also encode this CDR3. The chain employs TRBV18 and TRBJ1-2, with 7 nucleotides matching TRBD1. V dropped 3 bases and J dropped 6; count of bases not matched to a gene: 16. In germline, CDR1 is KGHSH, CDR2 LQKENI. The CDR3 runs to 17 residues. CDR3 in amino acids: CASSPTGPIRVGNGYTF. CDR3 nucleotides: TGTGCCAGCTCACCGACAGGGCCAATCAGGGTAGGCAATGGCTACACCTTC.

The chain recombines TRBV19 with TRBJ2-4; 7 bases match TRBD2. With V trimmed by 1 base and J by 0 bases, 6 bases remained unmatched. Germline values: CDR1 LNHDA, CDR2 SQIVND (reference sequence). This CDR3 is built from 17 residues. The CDR3 DNA is TGTGCCAGTAGTATAGTGGGCCTAGCGGAAGCCAAAAACATTCAGTACTTC. Translation gives CASSIVGLAEAKNIQYF. Complete variable domain (other parts from reference TRBV19 and TRBJ2-4): DGGITQSPKYLFRKEGQNVTLSCEQNLNHDAMYWYRQDPGQGLRLIYYSQIVNDFQKGDIAEGYSVSREKKESFPLTVTSAQKNPTAFYLCASSIVGLAEAKNIQYFGAGTRLSVL.

The V call is TRBV11-3, the J call TRBJ1-4, with TRBD1 matching over 8 bases. CDR1 and CDR2 (germline): SGHNT, YENEEA. J lost 8 bases, V lost 2 bases, and 7 bases had no gene match. The CDR3 covers 15 residues. CDR3 sequence: CASSLRGQGGEKLFF. As DNA, the CDR3 is TGTGCCAGCAGCTTACGCGGACAGGGTGGAGAAAAACTGTTTTTT.

The table lists this clone with a few counts. The chain joins TRBV7-9 to TRBJ1-2; TRBD1 might be the D (5 bases). The CDR3 extends over 14 amino acids. From germline, CDR1 is SEHNR and CDR2 FQNEAQ (reference sequence). The ends were cut back, 5 bases at V and 2 bases at J, with 12 bases in the middle. This chain's CDR3 is CASSPLGQNYGYTF. CDR3 coding DNA: TGTGCCAGCAGCCCCTTGGGGCAAAACTATGGCTACACCTTC.

Here the CDR3 reads CASSLGGTGNTIYF. The CDR3 region has the DNA TGTGCCAGCAGCTTAGGAGGGACTGGAAACACCATATATTTT. This rearrangement joins TRBV11-2 to TRBJ1-3; D is unclear. Trimming removed 1 base at V and 2 bases at J, with 6 bases between. CDR1 is SGHAT, CDR2 FQNNGV, per germline. This CDR3 has 14 amino acids.